The entry below gives a single T cell receptor (beta chain) sequence along with its context. Its antigen is not known. This sample is part of a study of shared clonotypes between healthy human individuals. Study conclusions and caveats: An expected dependence of interdonor clonotype sharing on sequencing depth was noted.

Clones were read by immunoSEQ multiplex PCR, and TCRdb kept only the in-frame ones, dropping some. Among 450,000 to 500,000 clones, 70% to 80% were seen once, and the ten largest hold 9.5% to 15%. With 1 base removed from V and 6 bases from J, the gap between germline ends came to 20 bases. This CDR3 region has 17 residues. Germline values: CDR1 SGHTA, CDR2 FQGNSA. Sequencing was done on a sample of PBMCs. The receptor's source is a woman aged 40-49 years in good health. Some clones in this sample may be carry-over from other donors' samples. The gene calls are TRBV7-2 and TRBJ2-3, with D perhaps TRBD2 (5 bases). This CDR3 is CASSLVRLAKIGDTQYF. The CDR3 DNA is TGTGCCAGCAGCTTAGTTAGGCTAGCTAAAATAGGGGATACGCAGTATTTT.